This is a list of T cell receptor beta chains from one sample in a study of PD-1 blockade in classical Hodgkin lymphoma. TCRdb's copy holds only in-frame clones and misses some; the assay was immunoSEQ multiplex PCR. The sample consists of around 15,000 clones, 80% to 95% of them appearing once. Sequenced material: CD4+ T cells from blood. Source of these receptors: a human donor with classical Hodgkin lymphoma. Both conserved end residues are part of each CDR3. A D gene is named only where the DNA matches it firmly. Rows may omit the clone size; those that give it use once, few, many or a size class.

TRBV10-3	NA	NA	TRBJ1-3	CAISESTGGSGNTIYF	TGTGCCATCAGTGAGTCGACGGGGGGCTCTGGAAACACCATATATTTT
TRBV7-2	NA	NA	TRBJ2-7	CASSLPSRYEQYF	TGTGCCAGCAGCTTACCCTCCCGCTACGAGCAGTACTTC
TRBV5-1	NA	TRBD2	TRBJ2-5	CASSLGVLAGMRETQYF	TGCGCCAGCAGCTTGGGGGTATTAGCGGGAATGCGAGAGACCCAGTACTTC
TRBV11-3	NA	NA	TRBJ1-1	CASSLKGNTEAFF	TGTGCCAGCAGCTTAAAGGGGAACACTGAAGCTTTCTTT
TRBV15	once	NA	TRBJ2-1	CATSRELVLNEQFF	TGTGCCACCAGCAGAGAGCTAGTCCTCAATGAGCAGTTCTTC
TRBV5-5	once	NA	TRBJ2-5	CASSSRWAQYF	TGTGCCAGCAGCTCTAGGTGGGCCCAGTACTTC
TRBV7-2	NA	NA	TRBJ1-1	CASSLVGRQLFPEAFF	TGTGCCAGCAGCCTAGTAGGCCGGCAGCTCTTTCCTGAAGCTTTCTTT
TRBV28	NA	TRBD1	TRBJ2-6	CASSPGDRGTGANVLTF	TGTGCCAGCAGCCCGGGGGACAGGGGGACCGGGGCCAACGTCCTGACTTTC
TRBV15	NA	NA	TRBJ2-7	CATSRGLPRTGSPYEQYF	TGTGCCACCAGCAGAGGCCTCCCAAGGACTGGCTCCCCATACGAGCAGTACTTC
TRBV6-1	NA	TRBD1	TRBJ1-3	CASIPRGGTGNTIYF	TGTGCCAGCATTCCCAGGGGGGGAACTGGAAACACCATATATTTT
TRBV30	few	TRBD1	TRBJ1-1	CALDRLNTEAFF	TGTGCGCTGGACAGGTTGAACACTGAAGCTTTCTTT
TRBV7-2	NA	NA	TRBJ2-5	CASSFGETQYF	TGTGCCAGCAGCTTTGGCGAGACCCAGTACTTC
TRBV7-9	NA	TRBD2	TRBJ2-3	CASSPSGRGGTDTQYF	TGTGCCAGCAGCCCTAGCGGGAGGGGGGGCACAGATACGCAGTATTTT
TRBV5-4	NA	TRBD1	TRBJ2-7	CASSWTGSEQYF	TGTGCCAGCAGCTGGACAGGGTCCGAGCAGTACTTC
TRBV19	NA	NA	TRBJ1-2	CASSTPRSPYGYTF	TGTGCCAGTAGTACACCCCGGAGTCCTTATGGCTACACCTTC
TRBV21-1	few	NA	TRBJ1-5	CASSKGQGQGRQPQHF	TGTGCCAGCAGCAAAGGACAGGGCCAAGGGCGTCAGCCCCAGCATTTT
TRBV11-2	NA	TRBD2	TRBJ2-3	CASSLDAGGRGDTQYF	TGTGCCAGCAGCTTAGACGCGGGAGGTCGAGGGGATACGCAGTATTTT
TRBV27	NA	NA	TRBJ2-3	CASSLWASTDTQYF	TGTGCCAGCAGTTTATGGGCCAGCACAGATACGCAGTATTTT
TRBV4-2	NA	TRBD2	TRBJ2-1	CASSPLAASYNEQFF	TGTGCCAGCAGCCCCCTAGCGGCTTCCTACAATGAGCAGTTCTTC
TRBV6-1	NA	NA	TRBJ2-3	CASSERGRGGTQYF	TGTGCCAGCAGTGAAAGGGGGAGAGGTGGTACGCAGTATTTT